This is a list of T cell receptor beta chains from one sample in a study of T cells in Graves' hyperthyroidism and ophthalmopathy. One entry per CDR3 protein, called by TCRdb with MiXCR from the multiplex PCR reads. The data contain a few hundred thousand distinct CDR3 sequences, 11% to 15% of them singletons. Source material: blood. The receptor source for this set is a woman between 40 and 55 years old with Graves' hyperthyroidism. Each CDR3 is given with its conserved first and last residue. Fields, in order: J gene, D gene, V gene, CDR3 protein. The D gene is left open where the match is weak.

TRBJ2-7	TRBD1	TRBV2	CASSADRVTSYEQYF
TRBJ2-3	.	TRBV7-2	CASSFSTDADTQYF
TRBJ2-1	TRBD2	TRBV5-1	CASSSSGTSGFEQFF
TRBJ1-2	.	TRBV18	CASSQTQGDYGYTF
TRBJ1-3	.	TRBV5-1	CASSLGLENTIYF
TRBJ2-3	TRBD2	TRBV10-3	CAIRGELAGAGTDTQYF
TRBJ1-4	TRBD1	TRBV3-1	CASSHWTGAGEKLFF
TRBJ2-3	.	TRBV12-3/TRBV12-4	CASSTGTRADTDTQYF
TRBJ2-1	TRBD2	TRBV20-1	CSANPRGETYNEQFF
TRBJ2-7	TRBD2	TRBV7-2	CASSLALSGSSYEQYF
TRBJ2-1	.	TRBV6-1	CASSVSPGAYNEQFF
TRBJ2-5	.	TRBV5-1	CASSFDSGWQETQYF
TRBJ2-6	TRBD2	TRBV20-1	CSARSSGSRSGANVLTF
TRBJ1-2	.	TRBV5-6	CASSLDTSGGGYTF
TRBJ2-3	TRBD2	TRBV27	CASSLSWAGALTDTQYF
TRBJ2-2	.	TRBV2	CASSESRSNTGELFF
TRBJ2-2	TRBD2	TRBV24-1	CATSDSPGLADTGELFF
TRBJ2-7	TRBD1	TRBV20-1	CSATGQGGTYEQYF
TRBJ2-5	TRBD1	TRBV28	CASSPVVGQGGTQYF
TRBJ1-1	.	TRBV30	CAWIRQIGEAFF
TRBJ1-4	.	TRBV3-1	CASSQAGQSSGLFF
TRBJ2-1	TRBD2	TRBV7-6	CASSPTAGGPPGNNEQFF
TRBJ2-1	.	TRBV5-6	CASSLGADFYNEQFF
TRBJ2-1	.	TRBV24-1	CASGGGALNEQFF
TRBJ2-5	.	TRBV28	CASSSLGAQYF
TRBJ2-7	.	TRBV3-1	CASSPGDFTLEQYF
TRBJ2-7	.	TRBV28	CASSFSHLAYEQYF
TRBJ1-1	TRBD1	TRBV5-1	CASSLGDRGAVAFF
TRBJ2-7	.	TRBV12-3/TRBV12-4	CASRTGLGEQYF
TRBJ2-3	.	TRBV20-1	CSARDLRHSTDTQYF
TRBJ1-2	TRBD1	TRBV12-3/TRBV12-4	CASSPLDRANYGYTF
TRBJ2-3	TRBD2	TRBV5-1	CASSLNLAGGNTDTQYF
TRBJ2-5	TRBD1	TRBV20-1	CSASGTGGFETQYF
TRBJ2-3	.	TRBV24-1	CATSSTASSSTDTQYF
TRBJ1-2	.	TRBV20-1	CSARDKRGDYYGYTF
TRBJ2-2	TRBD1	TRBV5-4	CASSSPDRAPGELFF
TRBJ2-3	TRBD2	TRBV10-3	CAISERLAETSTDTQYF
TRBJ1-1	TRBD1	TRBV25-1	CASSTFDRADTEAFF
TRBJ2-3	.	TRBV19	CASSKGTFRGTDTQYF
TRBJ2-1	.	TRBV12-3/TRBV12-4	CASSLANYNEQFF
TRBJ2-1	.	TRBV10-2	CASSGGRSNEQFF
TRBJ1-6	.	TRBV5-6	CASSLDSNTLHF
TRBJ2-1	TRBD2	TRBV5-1	CASSLASLAGAGNEQFF
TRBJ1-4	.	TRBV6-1	CASRPRGASNEKLFF
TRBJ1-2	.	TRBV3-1	CASSPGGGNYGYTF
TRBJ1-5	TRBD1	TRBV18	CASSPPGTGHQPQHF